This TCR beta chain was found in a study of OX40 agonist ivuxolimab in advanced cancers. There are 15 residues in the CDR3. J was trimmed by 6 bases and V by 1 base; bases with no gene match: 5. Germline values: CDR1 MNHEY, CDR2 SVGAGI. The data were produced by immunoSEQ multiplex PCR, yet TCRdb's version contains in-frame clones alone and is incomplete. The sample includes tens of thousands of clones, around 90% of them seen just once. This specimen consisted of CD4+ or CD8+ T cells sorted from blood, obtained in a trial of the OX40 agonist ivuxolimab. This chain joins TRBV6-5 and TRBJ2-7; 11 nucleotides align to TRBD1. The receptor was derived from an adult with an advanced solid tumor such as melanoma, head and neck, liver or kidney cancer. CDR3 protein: CASSYFPGTGGEQYF. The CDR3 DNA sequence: TGTGCCAGCAGTTACTTTCCCGGGACAGGGGGCGAGCAGTACTTC.